This T cell receptor beta chain was sequenced in a study of T cell responses to AZD1222 COVID-19 vaccine. Method: immunoSEQ multiplex PCR; TCRdb's copy keeps in-frame clones and lacks some. This table holds 140,000 to 150,000 clones, roughly nine tenths found once. Regarding this clone: As yet, its antigen is unknown. Other DNA sequences in the same sample also yield this CDR3.

CDR1 GTSNPN and CDR2 SVGIG come from the germline V gene (reference sequence). This CDR3 contains 13 residues. Trimming pared 0 bases from V and 5 bases from J, leaving 7 bases between. Findings and limits, study-wide: Spike-specific TCR breadth rose after two AZD1222 doses, and depth rose as well. Repertoires were collected only later (after the peak T cell response had occurred). Spike-wide coverage was observed for vaccine-associated CD4 TCRs, with dominant responses at 160-218 and 743-854.

This material consisted of peripheral blood, taken 28 days after the second AZD1222 dose. The chain carries TRBV30 and TRBJ1-4, with no clear D. The receptor was isolated from an adult who received the AZD1222 COVID-19 vaccine. This CDR3 is CAWSVQRNEKLFF. Here the CDR3 DNA reads TGTGCCTGGAGTGTACAGCGGAATGAAAAACTGTTTTTT.